These 6 T cell receptor beta chains were all obtained from the same sample, sequenced in a study of blood T cell repertoires in COVID-19. Some clones are missing from TCRdb's copy, which holds only in-frame ones; the method was immunoSEQ multiplex PCR. The table records 250,000 to 350,000 clones, about 88% of them present only once. Sequenced input: PBMCs or T cells enriched from blood (not recorded which). All receptors derive from a woman in her 50s who had recovered from COVID-19.

This rearrangement joins TRBV9 to TRBJ1-1, with TRBD1 matching 7 bases. With V trimmed by 3 bases and J by 1 base, 9 bases remained unmatched. There are 16 residues in the CDR3. The germline gives CDR1 SGDLS, CDR2 YYNGEE. The CDR3: CASSAHEGATNTEAFF. The CDR3 DNA reads TGTGCCAGCAGCGCCCATGAGGGGGCCACGAACACTGAAGCTTTCTTT.

The chain joins TRBV28 to TRBJ1-1; no clear D gene. The CDR3 extends over 10 amino acids. V was trimmed by 4 bases and J by 7 bases, leaving 4 bases between them. The V gene's germline CDR1 is MDHEN and CDR2 SYDVKM. The CDR3 sequence is CASSYGEAFF. The CDR3 nucleotides are TGTGCCAGCAGTTACGGTGAAGCTTTCTTT.

The chain is built from TRBV3-1 (or the pseudogene TRBV3-2) and TRBJ1-3, with D tentatively TRBD1 (6 bases). The length of the CDR3 is 17 residues. The V gene's germline CDR1 is LGHDT and CDR2 YNNKEL (reference sequence). Trimming pared 4 bases from V and 0 bases from J, leaving 16 bases between. The CDR3 region is CASSPHSDRSSGNTIYF. The CDR3 DNA reads TGTGCCAGCAGCCCTCATTCTGACAGGTCCTCTGGAAACACCATATATTTT.

The CDR3 coding sequence is TGTGCCAGCAGCAAGGGCGGGAGCGCCTACAATGAGCAGTTCTTC. The encoded protein is CASSKGGSAYNEQFF. The chain joins TRBV7-8 to TRBJ2-1; 7 positions match TRBD2. Germline CDR1 SGHVS, CDR2 FQNEAQ. V gave up 5 bases and J gave up 2 bases; unmatched junction bases: 6. The CDR3 extends over 15 amino acids.

The chain is built from TRBV6-2 or TRBV6-3 and TRBJ2-1, with TRBD2 matching over 14 bases. This CDR3 spans 17 amino acids. V shed 5 bases and J 4 bases; nucleotides not matched to a gene: 7. CDR1 and CDR2 (germline): MNHEY, SVGEGT. The CDR3 loop is CASSQGLAGDMYNEQFF. The DNA of the CDR3 is TGTGCCAGCAGTCAGGGACTAGCGGGAGATATGTACAATGAGCAGTTCTTC.

In regard to this clone: This CDR3 is also generated by other DNA sequences in the sample. This chain connects TRBV19 to TRBJ1-5; TRBD1 aligns across 9 bases. With 4 bases clipped from V and 5 bases from J, the junction kept 3 bases outside the gene matches. This CDR3 comprises 14 residues. Germline V gene sequence: CDR1 LNHDA, CDR2 SQIVND (reference sequence). The DNA of the CDR3 is TGTGCCAGTAGTACGGGACAGGGTTATCAGCCCCAGCATTTT. Protein sequence: CASSTGQGYQPQHF. Filled out from reference TRBV19 and TRBJ1-5, the complete variable domain reads DGGITQSPKYLFRKEGQNVTLSCEQNLNHDAMYWYRQDPGQGLRLIYYSQIVNDFQKGDIAEGYSVSREKKESFPLTVTSAQKNPTAFYLCASSTGQGYQPQHFGDGTRLSIL.